A single TCR beta chain is shown here with its context. Its antigen is as yet unknown. This entry comes from a study of monozygotic twins with cystic fibrosis. General study points: Clonality was generally low (median approximately 0.0094), higher in the most severe patients. Co-twins had the most similar V usage for 13 of 16 pairs, J for 8.

Sequencing used immunoSEQ multiplex PCR; TCRdb keeps in-frame clones, though not all of them. The repertoire holds a few thousand clones, 96% seen once, with approximately 2.9% in the top ten. Sequencing was performed on blood. The TCR originated in a boy aged 2 to 9 with cystic fibrosis.

The CDR3 region has the DNA TGTGCCTGGAATCCGGACGGGAGCGGAAACACCATATATTTT. Residues: CAWNPDGSGNTIYF. The chain joins TRBV30 to TRBJ1-3, with no clear D. V was clipped by 4 bases and J by 4 bases, with 14 bases between them. The length of the CDR3 is 14 residues. CDR1 and CDR2 from the germline V gene are GTSNPN and SVGIG (reference sequence).